Presented here are 18 T cell receptor beta chains from one specimen sequenced in a study of blood T cell repertoires in COVID-19. Generated by immunoSEQ multiplex PCR, the TCRdb table keeps only in-frame clones and is missing some. The sample contains a few hundred thousand clones, about nine tenths of which appear only once. Sequenced input: peripheral blood. The receptors shown here come from a woman in her twenties or thirties with COVID-19, enrolled during active disease.

In nucleotides, the CDR3 is TGTGCCAGCAGTCTCAGGGAAAGGACTGAAGCTTTCTTT. Its translation: CASSLRERTEAFF. This chain connects TRBV28 to TRBJ1-1, with D possibly being TRBD1 (5 bases). This CDR3 has 13 amino acids. Trimming took 5 bases from V and 5 from J, leaving 12 bases between them. Germline values: CDR1 MDHEN, CDR2 SYDVKM.

This clone has a handful of counts. The chain carries TRBV2 and TRBJ2-3, with D possibly being TRBD2 (6 bases). Germline CDR1 reads SNHLY; CDR2 reads FYNNEI. The CDR3 runs to 12 residues. Here the CDR3 reads CALGRELDTQYF. The CDR3 nucleotides are TGTGCTCTCGGTCGGGAGTTGGATACGCAGTATTTT.

V usage is TRBV2 and J usage is TRBJ2-3, with 10 positions matching TRBD2. Losses at the gene ends were 0 bases for V and 6 bases for J; bases not matched to a gene: 6. The CDR3 length is 16 residues. Germline loops: CDR1 SNHLY, CDR2 FYNNEI. The CDR3 DNA sequence: TGTGCCAGCAGTGAAGCGCTTACTAGCGGGAAGGATACGCAGTATTTT. This translates into CASSEALTSGKDTQYF.

Remarks on this clone: This specimen includes other DNA sequences encoding the same CDR3. The chain employs TRBV2 and TRBJ2-7, with 7 bases lining up with TRBD1. The length of the CDR3 is 14 residues. The germline V gene has CDR1 SNHLY and CDR2 FYNNEI. J gave up 3 bases and V 1 base, and 3 bases lay outside the gene matches. CDR3 sequence reads: CASSEGGGVYEQYF. In DNA form, the CDR3 reads TGTGCCAGCAGTGAAGGAGGGGGCGTCTACGAGCAGTACTTC.

The chain couples TRBV4-3 to TRBJ2-6; 11 nucleotides agree with TRBD1. Germline CDR1 reads LGHNA; CDR2 reads YSLEER. The CDR3 length is 18 residues. With V trimmed by 2 bases and J by 0 bases, 3 bases remained unmatched. CDR3 DNA: TGCGCCAGCAGCCAACCCGGGACAGGGGGCTCTGGGGCCAACGTCCTGACTTTC. The encoded protein is CASSQPGTGGSGANVLTF.

This clone was observed a handful of times. This sequence joins TRBV18 and TRBJ2-1; tentatively, D is TRBD1 (6 bases). V lost 2 bases, J lost 5 bases, and 10 bases lay in between. CDR3 length: 14 amino acids. Germline V gives CDR1 KGHSH, CDR2 LQKENI. The CDR3 DNA follows: TGTGCCAGCTCACCAAAGGACAGCCACAATGAGCAGTTCTTC. This encodes CASSPKDSHNEQFF.

The rearrangement joins TRBV30 to TRBJ1-6; 12 bases align to TRBD1. The trim removed 0 bases at V and 10 bases at J, leaving 1 base unmatched. CDR1 GTSNPN and CDR2 SVGIG come from the germline V gene (reference sequence). CDR3 length: 14 residues. The CDR3 DNA reads TGTGCCTGGAGTGTGGGGACAGGGGGCTCACCCCTCCACTTT. This gives the protein CAWSVGTGGSPLHF.

The rearrangement joins TRBV6-5 to TRBJ2-1; D perhaps matches TRBD1 (5 bases). Looked up from germline, CDR1 is MNHEY and CDR2 is SVGAGI. This CDR3 is 11 amino acids long. V was cut by 6 bases and J by 7 bases, with 7 bases left in between. The CDR3 bases are TGTGCCAGCAGCAGGGTAAATGAGCAGTTCTTC. Amino acid sequence: CASSRVNEQFF.

The V gene is TRBV5-5, the J gene TRBJ2-3; TRBD2 aligns across 7 bases. CDR1 and CDR2 from the germline V gene are SGHKS and YYEKEE (reference sequence). This CDR3 comprises 14 residues. V was clipped by 0 bases and J by 6 bases; unmatched bases: 4. The CDR3 loop is CASSLAGGLDTQYF. DNA for the CDR3: TGTGCCAGCAGCTTGGCGGGGGGTCTCGATACGCAGTATTTT.

This rearrangement joins TRBV6-5 to TRBJ2-1; TRBD2 is a possible D gene (5 bases). CDR1 and CDR2 (germline): MNHEY, SVGAGI. Trimming removed 6 bases at V and 15 bases at J, with 15 bases between. CDR3 size: 11 residues. The CDR3 protein is CASSLGPSRFF. CDR3 DNA sequence: TGTGCCAGCAGCCTCGGGCCTAGCCGGTTCTTC.

This clone occurred once. The genes are TRBV5-1 and TRBJ1-5, with 8 bases fitting TRBD1. The CDR3 extends over 14 amino acids. Trimming at V came to 4 bases and at J to 3 bases, leaving 3 bases not matched to a gene. Germline CDR1 reads SGHRS; CDR2 reads YFSETQ. The CDR3 region is CASSPTGDNQPQHF. The CDR3 region has the DNA TGCGCCAGCAGCCCGACAGGGGACAATCAGCCCCAGCATTTT. Together with reference TRBV5-1 and TRBJ1-5, the CDR3 gives the full variable domain: KAGVTQTPRYLIKTRGQQVTLSCSPISGHRSVSWYQQTPGQGLQFLFEYFSETQRNKGNFPGRFSGRQFSNSRSEMNVSTLELGDSALYLCASSPTGDNQPQHFGDGTRLSIL.

The genes are TRBV28 and TRBJ1-5; a weak D match, TRBD1 (6 bases). The CDR3 sequence is 15 residues long. Germline-derived CDR1 and CDR2 are MDHEN and SYDVKM. V gave up 5 bases and J gave up 0 bases, with 11 bases separating them. The CDR3 sequence is CASSGQTHSNQPQHF. The CDR3 region has the DNA TGTGCCAGCAGTGGACAGACCCATAGCAATCAGCCCCAGCATTTT.

The V call is TRBV28, the J call TRBJ1-4, with 8 positions matching TRBD1. This CDR3 region has 15 residues. Germline V gene data show CDR1 as MDHEN and CDR2 as SYDVKM. J was trimmed by 6 bases and V by 1 base; bases with no gene match: 4. CDR3 region: CASSLLSQGDEKLFF. As DNA, the CDR3 is TGTGCCAGCAGTTTATTATCACAGGGGGATGAAAAACTGTTTTTT.

The genes are TRBV5-1 and TRBJ2-5; D is undetermined. The CDR3 is 12 residues long. From germline, CDR1 is SGHRS and CDR2 YFSETQ. V gave up 4 bases and J gave up 9 bases, with 13 bases separating them. Here the CDR3 DNA reads TGCGCCAGCAGCGAGAATGTTGAAGCCCAGTACTTC. Protein: CASSENVEAQYF.

This chain joins TRBV7-9 and TRBJ1-5; D gene ambiguous. This CDR3 comprises 14 residues. Trimming left V 5 bases short and J 5 bases short, with 13 bases between. Germline CDR1 is SEHNR and CDR2 is FQNEAQ (reference sequence). The CDR3 region has the DNA TGTGCCAGCAGCCCAGTCCGGGGAGATCAGCCCCAGCATTTT. It translates to CASSPVRGDQPQHF.

CDR3 nucleotides: TGTGCCAGCAGTTCAGGACTAGCGGGAAAGGAGACCCAGTACTTC. As protein: CASSSGLAGKETQYF. V is TRBV27 and J is TRBJ2-5, with 12 nucleotides matching TRBD2. The CDR3 spans 15 residues. The V segment lost 4 bases and the J segment 5 bases; nucleotides outside the gene matches: 5. CDR1 and CDR2 from the germline V gene are MNHEY and SMNVEV (reference sequence).

V usage is TRBV4-1 and J usage is TRBJ1-4; 10 nucleotides agree with TRBD1. The CDR3 loop spans 17 amino acids. V lost 3 bases, J lost 2 bases, and 6 bases stayed unmatched. Germline CDR1 MGHRA, CDR2 YSYEKL. CDR3 protein: CASSQRRQGATNEKLFF. CDR3 DNA: TGCGCCAGCAGCCAGAGACGACAGGGGGCGACTAATGAAAAACTGTTTTTT.

The chain recombines TRBV7-9 with TRBJ1-1; 7 bases are shared with TRBD1. V trimming: 0 bases; J trimming: 4 bases; junction bases outside the gene matches: 8. CDR1 is SEHNR, CDR2 FQNEAQ, per germline (reference sequence). The CDR3 sequence is 16 residues long. This CDR3 reads CASSLAPGQAGTEAFF. CDR3 bases: TGTGCCAGCAGCTTAGCTCCCGGACAGGCGGGCACTGAAGCTTTCTTT. Full variable domain (missing parts from reference TRBV7-9 and TRBJ1-1): DTGVSQNPRHKITKRGQNVTFRCDPISEHNRLYWYRQTLGQGPEFLTYFQNEAQLEKSRLLSDRFSAERPKGSFSTLEIQRTEQGDSAMYLCASSLAPGQAGTEAFFGQGTRLTVV.